This record concerns one TCR beta chain sequence. This record belongs to a study of long-term antiretroviral therapy in people with HIV. This CDR3 region has 13 residues. Germline assignment: CDR1 MNHEY and CDR2 SVGAGI. V gave up 3 bases and J gave up 0 bases, with 5 bases separating them. Treatment locations for all participants with HIV were in the United States. Assay version v3.0 of immunoSEQ was used, and it was run at survey level. Profiling relied on immunoSEQ multiplex PCR, and the TCRdb table lists in-frame clones only, not all of them. The table records approximately 23,000 clones, more than 85% of them present only once.

This sequence originates from a man in his forties with HIV. Sequencing used unsorted PBMCs, obtained 2.7 years after starting antiretroviral therapy. The chain employs TRBV6-5 and TRBJ1-1; no firm D call. CDR3 loop: CASSYTLNTEAFF. The CDR3 bases are TGTGCCAGCAGTTATACTCTGAACACTGAAGCTTTCTTT.